Described below is a single TCR beta chain sequence and its context. As yet, its antigen is unknown. V was trimmed by 5 bases and J by 4 bases, leaving 6 bases between them. CDR3 size: 11 residues. CDR1 is SNHLY, CDR2 FYNNEI, per germline. This record comes from a study of CD8+CD57+ T cells in acquired aplastic anemia. About the study: Across the sorted CD4+ and CD8+ cells, DNA amounts averaged approximately 3.1 ug.

Study-wide findings and caveats: Both patients and controls carried the same twenty-nine CD8+ CDR3 sequences.

TCR beta VDJ and CDR3 were profiled, and genomic DNA was the template. TCRdb ran MiXCR on the reads and lists one entry per CDR3 protein. The sample records about 160,000 distinct CDR3 sequences, about 45% being singletons. Sequenced patients had shown CD8+CD57+ cell expansion by flow cytometry. Every patient was diagnosed with severe acquired aplastic anemia. The chain employs TRBV2 and TRBJ2-7; D uncertain. Sequenced material: sorted CD4+, CD8+, or CD8+CD57+ T cells (not recorded which) from PBMCs. The sequence was obtained from a human donor with aplastic anemia. CDR3 residues: CASSPKYEQYF. Written as DNA, the CDR3 is TGTGCCAGCAGTCCAAAGTACGAGCAGTACTTC.